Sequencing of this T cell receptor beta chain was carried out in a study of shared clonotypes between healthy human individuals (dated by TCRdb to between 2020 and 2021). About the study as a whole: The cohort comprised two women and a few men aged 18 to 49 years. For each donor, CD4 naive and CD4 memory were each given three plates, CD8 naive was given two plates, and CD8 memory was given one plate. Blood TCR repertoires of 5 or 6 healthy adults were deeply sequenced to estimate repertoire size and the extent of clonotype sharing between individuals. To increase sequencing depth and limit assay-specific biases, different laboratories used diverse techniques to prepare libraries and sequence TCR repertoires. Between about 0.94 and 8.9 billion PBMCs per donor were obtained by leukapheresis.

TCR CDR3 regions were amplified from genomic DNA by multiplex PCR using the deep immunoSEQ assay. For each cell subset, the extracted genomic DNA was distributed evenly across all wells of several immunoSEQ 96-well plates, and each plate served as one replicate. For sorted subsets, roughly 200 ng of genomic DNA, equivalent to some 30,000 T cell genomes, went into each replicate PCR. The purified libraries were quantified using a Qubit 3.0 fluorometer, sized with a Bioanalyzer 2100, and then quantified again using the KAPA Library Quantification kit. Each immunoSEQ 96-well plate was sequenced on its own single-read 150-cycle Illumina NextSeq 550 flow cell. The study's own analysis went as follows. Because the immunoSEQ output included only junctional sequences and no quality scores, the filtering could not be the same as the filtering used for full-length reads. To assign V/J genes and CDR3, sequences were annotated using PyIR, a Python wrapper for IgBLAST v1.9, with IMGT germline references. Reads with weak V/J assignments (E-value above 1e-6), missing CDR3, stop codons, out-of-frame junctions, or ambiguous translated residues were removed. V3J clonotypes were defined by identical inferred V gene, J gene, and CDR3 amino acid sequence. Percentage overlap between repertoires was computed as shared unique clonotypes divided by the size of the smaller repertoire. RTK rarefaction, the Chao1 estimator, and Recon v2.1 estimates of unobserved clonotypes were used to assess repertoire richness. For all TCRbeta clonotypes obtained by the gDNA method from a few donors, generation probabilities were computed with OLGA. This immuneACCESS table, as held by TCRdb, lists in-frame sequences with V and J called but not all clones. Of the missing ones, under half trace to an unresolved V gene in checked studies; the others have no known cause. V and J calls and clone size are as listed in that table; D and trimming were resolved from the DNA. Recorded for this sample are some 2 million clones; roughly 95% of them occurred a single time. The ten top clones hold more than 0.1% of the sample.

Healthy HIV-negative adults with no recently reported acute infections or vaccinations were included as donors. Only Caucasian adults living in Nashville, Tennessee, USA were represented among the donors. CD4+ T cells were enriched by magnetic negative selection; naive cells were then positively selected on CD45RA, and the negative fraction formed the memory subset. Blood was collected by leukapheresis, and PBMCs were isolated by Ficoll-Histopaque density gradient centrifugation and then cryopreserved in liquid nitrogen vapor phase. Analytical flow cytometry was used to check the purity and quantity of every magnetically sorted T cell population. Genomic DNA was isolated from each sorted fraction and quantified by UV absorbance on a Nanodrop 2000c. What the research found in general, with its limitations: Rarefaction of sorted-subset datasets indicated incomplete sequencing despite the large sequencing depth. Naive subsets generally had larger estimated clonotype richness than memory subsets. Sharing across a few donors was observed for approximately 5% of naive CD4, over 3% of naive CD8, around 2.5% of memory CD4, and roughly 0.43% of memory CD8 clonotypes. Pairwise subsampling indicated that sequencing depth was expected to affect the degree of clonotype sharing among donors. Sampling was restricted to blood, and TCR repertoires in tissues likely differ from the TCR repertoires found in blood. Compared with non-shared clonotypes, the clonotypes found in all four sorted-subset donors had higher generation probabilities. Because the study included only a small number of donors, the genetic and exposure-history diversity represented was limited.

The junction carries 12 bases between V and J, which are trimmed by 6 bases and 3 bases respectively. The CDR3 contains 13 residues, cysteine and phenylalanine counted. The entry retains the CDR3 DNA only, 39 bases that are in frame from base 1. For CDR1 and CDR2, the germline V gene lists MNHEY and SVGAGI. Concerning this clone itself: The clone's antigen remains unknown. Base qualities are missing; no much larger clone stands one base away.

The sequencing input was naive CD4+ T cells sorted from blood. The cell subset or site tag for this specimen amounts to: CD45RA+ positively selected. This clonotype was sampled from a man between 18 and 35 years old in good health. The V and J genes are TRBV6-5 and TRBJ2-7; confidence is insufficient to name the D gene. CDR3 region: CASSHMGYYEQYF. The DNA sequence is TGTGCCAGCAGCCACATGGGCTACTACGAGCAGTACTTC.